This passage covers 19 T cell receptor beta chains from one sample sequenced in a study of T cell responses to AZD1222 COVID-19 vaccine. Generated by immunoSEQ multiplex PCR, the TCRdb table keeps only in-frame clones and is missing some. The repertoire holds 95,000 to 150,000 clones, over 75% seen once, with approximately 3.3% in the top ten. This material consisted of peripheral blood, taken on day 0 of AZD1222 vaccination. These receptors all stem from an adult in good health.

This chain joins TRBV18 and TRBJ2-1, with no clear D. The CDR3 is made up of 15 amino acids. CDR1 is KGHSH and CDR2 is LQKENI in the germline V gene. Trimming took off 2 bases at V and 0 bases at J, with 8 bases between the two ends. The CDR3 coding sequence is TGTGCCAGCTCACCAAGGGTAAGCTCCTACAATGAGCAGTTCTTC. This codes for CASSPRVSSYNEQFF.

This clone was seen more than once but under ten times. This chain uses TRBV7-9 with TRBJ1-6; D call uncertain. Germline CDR1 and CDR2: SEHNR and FQNEAQ (reference sequence). CDR3 length: 14 residues. The V end was cut by 1 base, the J end by 6 bases, with 7 bases between. CDR3 protein: CASSLVSGNSPLHF. CDR3 DNA sequence: TGTGCCAGCAGCTTAGTTTCTGGTAATTCACCCCTCCACTTT.

The J gene is TRBJ2-7, the V gene TRBV28; the match to TRBD2 covers 7 bases. The junction had 10 bases not matched to a gene; V was cut back by 4 bases and J by 4 bases. The CDR3 is made up of 15 amino acids. CDR1 is MDHEN and CDR2 is SYDVKM in the germline V gene. CDR3 sequence (DNA): TGTGCCAGCAGTTCCCCGGGGGAGGGAGCATACGAGCAGTACTTC. Its translation: CASSSPGEGAYEQYF.

The chain recombines TRBV27 with TRBJ2-1, with no clear D. CDR1 is MNHEY, CDR2 SMNVEV, per germline (reference sequence). V was clipped by 8 bases and J by 0 bases, with 17 bases between them. The CDR3 sequence is 16 residues long. The CDR3 DNA reads TGTGCCAGCCCCTCCTCCGGGTCGAGCTCCTACAATGAGCAGTTCTTC. Translated: CASPSSGSSSYNEQFF.

V gene TRBV19 combines with J gene TRBJ2-7; 8 nucleotides line up with TRBD1. The germline gives CDR1 LNHDA, CDR2 SQIVND (reference sequence). The V segment lost 6 bases and the J segment 4 bases; nucleotides outside the gene matches: 11. The CDR3 totals 15 residues. The CDR3 coding sequence is TGTGCCAGTAGGACTAAGACAGGGGAAAAGTACGAGCAGTACTTC. Translating it yields CASRTKTGEKYEQYF.

This clone was counted once. The gene calls are TRBV3-1 (or the pseudogene TRBV3-2) and TRBJ1-2; weak D call: TRBD1 (5 bases). Germline values: CDR1 LGHDT, CDR2 YNNKEL (reference sequence). Trimming pared 1 base from V and 4 bases from J, leaving 10 bases between. The CDR3 is 14 residues long. CDR3 in DNA: TGTGCCAGCAGCCAAGGTAGACAGTTCTATGGCTACACCTTC. It codes for CASSQGRQFYGYTF.

This clone occurred once. The chain carries TRBV7-3 and TRBJ1-1; D is ambiguous. The CDR3 is 13 residues long. Trimming pared 2 bases from V and 2 bases from J, leaving 6 bases between. The germline V gene has CDR1 SGHTA and CDR2 FQGTGA. DNA for the CDR3: TGTGCCAGCAGCTTATCAGAAAACACTGAAGCTTTCTTT. It is translated as CASSLSENTEAFF. The whole variable domain, remainder taken from reference TRBV7-3 and TRBJ1-1, is GAGVSQTPSNKVTEKGKYVELRCDPISGHTALYWYRQSLGQGPEFLIYFQGTGAADDSGLPNDRFFAVRPEGSVSTLKIQRTERGDSAVYLCASSLSENTEAFFGQGTRLTVV.

The chain has TRBV30 and TRBJ1-1; D not certain. V shed 3 bases and J shed 5 bases, with 7 bases lying between them. Germline-derived CDR1 and CDR2 are GTSNPN and SVGIG (reference sequence). The CDR3 totals 11 residues. The CDR3 nucleotides are TGTGCCTGGAGGAGGGAGACTGAAGCTTTCTTT. It is translated as CAWRRETEAFF.

The chain couples TRBV7-3 to TRBJ1-2; no clear D gene. Germline CDR1 reads SGHTA; CDR2 reads FQGTGA. This CDR3 has 15 residues. Trimming left V 2 bases short and J 7 bases short, with 17 bases between. The CDR3 coding sequence is TGTGCCAGCAGCTTACAGCCAGGCGCCTATAGTGGCTACACCTTC. It translates to CASSLQPGAYSGYTF. Looking up the rest from reference TRBV7-3 and TRBJ1-2 gives the full variable domain: GAGVSQTPSNKVTEKGKYVELRCDPISGHTALYWYRQSLGQGPEFLIYFQGTGAADDSGLPNDRFFAVRPEGSVSTLKIQRTERGDSAVYLCASSLQPGAYSGYTFGSGTRLTVV.

This chain links TRBV7-2 with TRBJ2-2; D is possibly TRBD1 (5 bases). The CDR3 loop spans 14 amino acids. Germline V gene data show CDR1 as SGHTA and CDR2 as FQGNSA. The V gene lost 3 bases and the J gene lost 5 bases, with 10 bases spanning the gap. The DNA of the CDR3 is TGTGCCAGCAGCTTCCTACAGGAAACCGGGGAGCTGTTTTTT. Its protein product is CASSFLQETGELFF.

A single count supports this clone. The chain links TRBV24-1 to TRBJ1-1; 7 bases fit TRBD1. Trimming cost V 3 bases and J 7 bases; bases outside gene matches: 4. From germline, CDR1 is KGHDR and CDR2 SFDVKD. This CDR3 has 13 residues. The CDR3 sequence is CATSDAQGNEAFF. DNA for the CDR3: TGTGCCACCAGTGATGCACAGGGGAATGAAGCTTTCTTT.

The chain couples TRBV11-2 to TRBJ2-1; a weak D match, TRBD1 (6 bases). In germline, CDR1 is SGHAT, CDR2 FQNNGV. CDR3 length equals 13 residues. Trimming cost V 5 bases and J 8 bases, with 13 bases left between them. CDR3 in amino acids: CASSLLGGHEQFF. In DNA, the CDR3 is TGTGCCAGCAGCCTGCTAGGGGGTCATGAGCAGTTCTTC.

With respect to this clone: The sample contains more than one DNA sequence encoding this CDR3. The V and J genes are TRBV9 and TRBJ1-2, with D tentatively TRBD1 (6 bases). V was clipped by 3 bases and J by 2 bases, with 8 bases between them. This CDR3 has 13 residues. Per germline, CDR1 SGDLS and CDR2 YYNGEE. The chain's CDR3 is CASSATGNYGYTF. The CDR3 coding sequence is TGTGCCAGCAGCGCCACAGGGAACTATGGCTACACCTTC.

V and J are TRBV7-9 and TRBJ2-7; 12 bases line up with TRBD2. The CDR3 has 19 residues. The V gene end was trimmed by 3 bases and the J gene end by 4 bases; junction bases not matched to a gene: 16. Germline loops: CDR1 SEHNR, CDR2 FQNEAQ (reference sequence). In DNA, the CDR3 is TGTGCCAGCAGCTTCCCTCGACTTACTAGCGGGAGGAGGGAATACGAGCAGTACTTC. Amino acid sequence: CASSFPRLTSGRREYEQYF.

V is TRBV6-5 and J is TRBJ1-6, with a possible D match to TRBD1 (6 bases). Germline V gives CDR1 MNHEY, CDR2 SVGAGI. The V and J ends lost 3 bases and 9 bases respectively, with 15 bases between them. This CDR3 has 15 residues. CDR3 amino acids: CASSYGTGWGSPLHF. The CDR3 nucleotides are TGTGCCAGCAGTTATGGAACAGGGTGGGGTTCACCCCTCCACTTT.

The chain combines TRBV6-2 or TRBV6-3 with TRBJ1-6; D remains unclear. This CDR3 is 15 amino acids long. Germline lookup yields CDR1 MNHEY and CDR2 SVGEGT. V was clipped by 2 bases and J by 7 bases, with 12 bases between them. The CDR3 here is CASSYAELLNSPLHF. CDR3 DNA: TGTGCCAGCAGTTACGCCGAGCTCTTGAATTCACCCCTCCACTTT.

The rearrangement joins TRBV28 to TRBJ2-7; 7 bases map to TRBD1. The ends lost 8 bases at V and 1 base at J; junction bases unmatched: 8. There are 14 residues in the CDR3. Germline V CDR1 and CDR2: MDHEN, SYDVKM. CDR3 amino acids: CASQRQGRSYEQYF. The CDR3 DNA sequence: TGTGCCAGCCAAAGACAGGGACGGTCCTACGAGCAGTACTTC.

This chain uses TRBV7-9 with TRBJ1-1, with D uncertain. Trimming stripped 4 bases from V and 4 bases from J, with 10 bases between. The CDR3 runs 13 residues. Germline CDR1 SEHNR, CDR2 FQNEAQ (reference sequence). CDR3 in DNA: TGTGCCAGCAGCTATTTGAGGAGCACTGAAGCTTTCTTT. It is translated as CASSYLRSTEAFF.

This chain links TRBV6-2 or TRBV6-3 with TRBJ2-7; possibly TRBD1 or TRBD2 for D (5 bases each). From germline, CDR1 is MNHEY and CDR2 SVGEGT. The CDR3 covers 16 residues. Trimming stripped 5 bases from V and 0 bases from J, with 17 bases between. CDR3 region: CASSTRDAKLSYEQYF. CDR3 DNA: TGTGCCAGCAGTACCCGGGACGCAAAACTCTCCTACGAGCAGTACTTC.